This is a list of T cell receptor beta chains from one sample in a study of blood T cell repertoires in COVID-19. Produced via immunoSEQ multiplex PCR; TCRdb's table is partial and in-frame only. The profile shows a few hundred thousand clones, around 90% of them singletons. The specimen was PBMCs or T cells enriched from blood (not recorded which). The receptors stem from a woman under 30 with acute COVID-19. Each CDR3 is given with its conserved first and last residue. A D gene is named only where the DNA matches it firmly. Rows give clone size only sometimes, using once, few, many, or a class for an expanded clone.

J: TRBJ2-3
size: NA
D: NA
V: TRBV24-1
CDR3: CATSDSGGWNTDTQYF
DNA: TGTGCCACCAGTGATTCAGGGGGGTGGAACACAGATACGCAGTATTTT

J: TRBJ2-1
size: NA
D: TRBD2
V: TRBV6-5
CDR3: CASSSASGSKFF
DNA: TGTGCCAGCAGTTCAGCTAGCGGGAGTAAGTTCTTC

J: TRBJ1-1
size: once
D: TRBD1
V: TRBV25-1
CDR3: CASSSLGTEHTEAFF
DNA: TGTGCCAGCAGTTCACTGGGGACAGAGCACACTGAAGCTTTCTTT

J: TRBJ1-1
size: NA
D: TRBD1
V: TRBV27
CDR3: CASSRISGGGYTEAFF
DNA: TGTGCCAGCAGCCGAATTTCAGGGGGCGGTTACACTGAAGCTTTCTTT

J: TRBJ2-5
size: NA
D: TRBD1
V: TRBV27
CDR3: CASSSGGGGTQYF
DNA: TGTGCCAGCAGTTCAGGGGGTGGTGGGACCCAGTACTTC

J: TRBJ2-1
size: NA
D: TRBD1
V: TRBV2
CDR3: CAGIEGTAYNEQFF
DNA: TGTGCCGGAATAGAAGGGACAGCCTACAATGAGCAGTTCTTC

J: TRBJ1-6
size: NA
D: NA
V: TRBV4-2
CDR3: CASSLPLPGQGLVSPLHF
DNA: TGTGCCAGCAGCCTGCCACTCCCGGGACAAGGCCTCGTTTCACCCCTCCACTTT

J: TRBJ2-1
size: NA
D: NA
V: TRBV29-1
CDR3: CSPIRGLAHYEQFF
DNA: TGCAGCCCAATCCGAGGACTCGCTCATTATGAGCAGTTCTTC

J: TRBJ2-7
size: NA
D: NA
V: TRBV4-1
CDR3: CASSQDPGEGAYEQYF
DNA: TGCGCCAGCAGCCAAGACCCTGGGGAGGGGGCCTACGAGCAGTACTTC

J: TRBJ2-1
size: NA
D: NA
V: TRBV18
CDR3: CASSLPLLGDNEQFF
DNA: TGTGCCAGCTCCCTTCCTCTCCTCGGGGACAATGAGCAGTTCTTC

J: TRBJ2-1
size: NA
D: NA
V: TRBV7-9
CDR3: CASPYPGPREFF
DNA: TGTGCCAGCCCATACCCGGGTCCCAGGGAGTTCTTC

J: TRBJ1-6
size: NA
D: TRBD1
V: TRBV19
CDR3: CASSIWTGDNSPLHF
DNA: TGTGCCAGTAGTATATGGACAGGAGATAATTCACCCCTCCACTTT

J: TRBJ2-7
size: once
D: TRBD1
V: TRBV6-5
CDR3: CASSRQGAGIYEQYF
DNA: TGTGCCAGCAGTCGACAGGGGGCCGGCATCTACGAGCAGTACTTC

J: TRBJ1-5
size: NA
D: NA
V: TRBV7-9
CDR3: CASSLAGPQPQHF
DNA: TGTGCCAGCAGCTTAGCGGGGCCCCAGCCCCAGCATTTT

J: TRBJ1-5
size: NA
D: NA
V: TRBV9
CDR3: CASSGGQNQPQHF
DNA: TGTGCCAGCAGCGGCGGACAAAATCAGCCCCAGCATTTT

J: TRBJ2-7
size: NA
D: NA
V: TRBV12-5
CDR3: CASARGEDGEQYF
DNA: TGTGCTAGTGCCCGAGGGGAGGATGGCGAGCAGTACTTC

J: TRBJ2-1
size: NA
D: NA
V: TRBV19
CDR3: CASTLKGQAYNEQFF
DNA: TGTGCCAGTACCCTAAAGGGGCAGGCCTACAATGAGCAGTTCTTC

J: TRBJ1-5
size: NA
D: NA
V: TRBV7-2
CDR3: CASSLRQGNQPQHF
DNA: TGTGCCAGCAGCCTTAGACAGGGCAATCAGCCCCAGCATTTT

J: TRBJ2-1
size: NA
D: TRBD2
V: TRBV7-3
CDR3: CASSSGLAAVNHNEQFF
DNA: TGTGCCAGCAGCTCGGGACTAGCGGCGGTAAACCACAATGAGCAGTTCTTC

J: TRBJ2-7
size: NA
D: NA
V: TRBV28
CDR3: CASSFNEQYF
DNA: TGTGCCAGCAGTTTCAACGAGCAGTACTTC

J: TRBJ2-7
size: few
D: TRBD1
V: TRBV28
CDR3: CASSPGQGYEQYF
DNA: TGTGCCAGTAGTCCGGGACAGGGTTACGAGCAGTACTTC

J: TRBJ1-2
size: NA
D: TRBD1
V: TRBV3-1/TRBV3-2
CDR3: CASSHWDRGLNYGYTF
DNA: TGTGCCAGCAGCCACTGGGACAGGGGGCTAAACTATGGCTACACCTTC

J: TRBJ1-6
size: NA
D: NA
V: TRBV28
CDR3: CASSLGGAVNSPLHF
DNA: TGTGCCAGCAGTTTAGGGGGCGCGGTAAATTCACCCCTCCACTTT

J: TRBJ2-7
size: NA
D: NA
V: TRBV7-2
CDR3: CASSLVAQSYEQYF
DNA: TGTGCCAGCAGCTTAGTAGCGCAGTCCTACGAGCAGTACTTC

J: TRBJ1-6
size: NA
D: NA
V: TRBV6-4
CDR3: CASSDIGGNSPLHF
DNA: TGTGCCAGCAGTGACATAGGGGGTAATTCACCCCTCCACTTT

J: TRBJ1-3
size: NA
D: NA
V: TRBV11-3
CDR3: CASSYRISSGNTIYF
DNA: TGTGCCAGCAGCTACAGGATTAGCTCTGGAAACACCATATATTTT

J: TRBJ1-1
size: NA
D: NA
V: TRBV3-1/TRBV3-2
CDR3: CASSQGRGVNTEAFF
DNA: TGTGCCAGCAGCCAAGGGCGAGGAGTAAACACTGAAGCTTTCTTT

J: TRBJ1-4
size: NA
D: TRBD1
V: TRBV4-1
CDR3: CASSRDRGSNEKLFF
DNA: TGCGCCAGCAGCCGGGACAGGGGGAGTAATGAAAAACTGTTTTTT

J: TRBJ1-6
size: NA
D: NA
V: TRBV14
CDR3: CASSQARGSPLHF
DNA: TGTGCCAGCAGCCAGGCAAGGGGTTCACCCCTCCACTTT

J: TRBJ1-2
size: NA
D: NA
V: TRBV19
CDR3: CASTLPGGPRYTF
DNA: TGTGCCAGTACTCTGCCGGGGGGGCCTCGCTACACCTTC

J: TRBJ2-3
size: NA
D: NA
V: TRBV19
CDR3: CASTGAGSRTDTQYF
DNA: TGTGCCAGTACCGGCGCGGGGTCTCGCACAGATACGCAGTATTTT

J: TRBJ1-1
size: NA
D: NA
V: TRBV16
CDR3: CASSQSGGAKNTEAFF
DNA: TGTGCCAGCAGCCAATCAGGGGGGGCAAAAAACACTGAAGCTTTCTTT

J: TRBJ1-1
size: NA
D: NA
V: TRBV10-1
CDR3: CASSESGADTEAFF
DNA: TGCGCCAGCAGTGAGTCGGGGGCCGACACTGAAGCTTTCTTT

J: TRBJ2-1
size: NA
D: NA
V: TRBV7-9
CDR3: CASSLKGSAYNEQFF
DNA: TGTGCCAGCAGCTTAAAGGGGTCTGCCTACAATGAGCAGTTCTTC

J: TRBJ2-1
size: NA
D: TRBD2
V: TRBV27
CDR3: CASSLYGGSVNEQFF
DNA: TGTGCCAGCAGTTTATACGGCGGGAGTGTTAATGAGCAGTTCTTC

J: TRBJ1-3
size: NA
D: NA
V: TRBV25-1
CDR3: CASSEYRNTIYF
DNA: TGTGCCAGCAGTGAATACAGAAACACCATATATTTT

J: TRBJ2-3
size: NA
D: TRBD2
V: TRBV28
CDR3: CASSFSGTSGSGF
DNA: TGTGCCAGCAGTTTTTCTGGGACTAGCGGGAGTGGTTTT

J: TRBJ2-3
size: NA
D: TRBD1
V: TRBV28
CDR3: CASSLRIGQGSADTQYF
DNA: TGTGCCAGCAGTTTAAGGATAGGACAGGGCTCGGCGGATACGCAGTATTTT

J: TRBJ2-3
size: NA
D: NA
V: TRBV27
CDR3: CASRSERANTDTQYF
DNA: TGTGCCAGCAGATCCGAGCGGGCAAACACAGATACGCAGTATTTT

J: TRBJ2-1
size: NA
D: NA
V: TRBV7-3
CDR3: CASSETLSSYNEQFF
DNA: TGTGCCAGCAGCGAAACCCTTAGCTCCTACAATGAGCAGTTCTTC

J: TRBJ2-3
size: NA
D: TRBD2
V: TRBV15
CDR3: CATSREASGMTDTQYF
DNA: TGTGCCACCAGCAGAGAAGCTAGCGGGATGACAGATACGCAGTATTTT

J: TRBJ1-1
size: NA
D: TRBD1
V: TRBV27
CDR3: CASLSWTGLGAAFF
DNA: TGTGCCAGCCTTTCGTGGACAGGGCTAGGGGCAGCTTTCTTT

J: TRBJ2-7
size: NA
D: TRBD2
V: TRBV7-3
CDR3: CASSPGTSGSSYEQYF
DNA: TGTGCCAGCAGCCCCGGGACTAGCGGGAGCTCCTACGAGCAGTACTTC

J: TRBJ1-3
size: once
D: TRBD1
V: TRBV28
CDR3: CASSPGGASGNTIYF
DNA: TGTGCCAGCAGTCCAGGGGGTGCCTCTGGAAACACCATATATTTT

J: TRBJ2-2
size: NA
D: NA
V: TRBV24-1
CDR3: CATSIGQRDTGELFF
DNA: TGTGCCACCAGTATCGGTCAAAGAGACACCGGGGAGCTGTTTTTT

J: TRBJ2-5
size: NA
D: NA
V: TRBV30
CDR3: CASQGLDQETQYF
DNA: TGTGCCTCCCAGGGATTGGACCAAGAGACCCAGTACTTC

J: TRBJ1-5
size: NA
D: TRBD1
V: TRBV19
CDR3: CASSITGDQPQHF
DNA: TGTGCCAGTAGTATCACAGGGGATCAGCCCCAGCATTTT

J: TRBJ1-2
size: NA
D: NA
V: TRBV2
CDR3: CASSEVRAYGYTF
DNA: TGTGCCAGCAGTGAGGTCAGGGCCTATGGCTACACCTTC

J: TRBJ1-6
size: NA
D: NA
V: TRBV19
CDR3: CASSIGSSYNSPLHF
DNA: TGTGCCAGTAGTATAGGTAGCTCCTATAATTCACCCCTCCACTTT

J: TRBJ1-1
size: NA
D: NA
V: TRBV28
CDR3: CASSFPGHPWGFF
DNA: TGTGCCAGCAGTTTCCCCGGACATCCTTGGGGTTTCTTT

J: TRBJ2-7
size: NA
D: TRBD2
V: TRBV5-1
CDR3: CASSDTSGRPFASSYEQYF
DNA: TGCGCCAGCAGCGACACTAGCGGGAGGCCTTTTGCCAGCTCCTACGAGCAGTACTTC

J: TRBJ2-3
size: NA
D: NA
V: TRBV11-3
CDR3: CASSSTGSPSTDTQYF
DNA: TGTGCCAGCAGCTCGACAGGTAGCCCTAGCACAGATACGCAGTATTTT